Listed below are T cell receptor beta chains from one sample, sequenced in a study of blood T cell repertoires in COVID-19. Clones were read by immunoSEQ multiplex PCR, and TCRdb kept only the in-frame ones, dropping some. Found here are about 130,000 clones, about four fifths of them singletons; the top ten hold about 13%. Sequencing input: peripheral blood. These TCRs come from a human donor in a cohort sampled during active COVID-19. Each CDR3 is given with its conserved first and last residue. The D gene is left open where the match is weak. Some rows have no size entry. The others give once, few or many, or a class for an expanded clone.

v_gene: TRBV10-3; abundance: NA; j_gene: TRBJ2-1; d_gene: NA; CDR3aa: CAISAFGSSYNEQFF; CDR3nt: TGTGCCATCAGTGCGTTTGGGAGCTCCTACAATGAGCAGTTCTTC
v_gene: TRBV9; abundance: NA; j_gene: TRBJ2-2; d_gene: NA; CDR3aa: CASSVGYGTGELFF; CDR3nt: TGTGCCAGCAGCGTCGGGTACGGAACCGGGGAGCTGTTTTTT
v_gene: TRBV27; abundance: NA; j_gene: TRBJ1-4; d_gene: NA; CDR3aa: CASSSPGRNEKLFF; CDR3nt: TGTGCCAGCAGTTCTCCAGGGAGGAATGAAAAACTGTTTTTT
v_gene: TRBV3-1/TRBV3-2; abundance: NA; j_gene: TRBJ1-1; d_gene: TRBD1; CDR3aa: CASSPGQGDTEAFF; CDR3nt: TGTGCCAGCAGCCCGGGACAGGGGGATACTGAAGCTTTCTTT
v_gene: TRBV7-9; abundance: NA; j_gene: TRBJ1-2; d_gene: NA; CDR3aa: CASSLDQGIGYTF; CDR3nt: TGTGCCAGCAGCTTAGACCAGGGGATAGGCTACACCTTC
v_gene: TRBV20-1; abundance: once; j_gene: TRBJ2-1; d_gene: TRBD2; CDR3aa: CSARDSGGPYNEQFF; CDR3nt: TGCAGTGCTCGTGATAGCGGGGGACCCTACAATGAGCAGTTCTTC
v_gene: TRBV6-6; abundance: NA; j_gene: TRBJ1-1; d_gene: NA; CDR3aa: CASSYSEGSTEAFF; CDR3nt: TGTGCCAGCAGTTACTCGGAGGGGTCCACTGAAGCTTTCTTT
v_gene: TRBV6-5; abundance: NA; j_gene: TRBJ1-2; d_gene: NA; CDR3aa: CASSYSSQGANYGYTF; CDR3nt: TGTGCCAGCAGTTACTCGAGTCAGGGTGCTAACTATGGCTACACCTTC
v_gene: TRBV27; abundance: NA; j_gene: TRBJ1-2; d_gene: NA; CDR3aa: CASSLSGGRKANYGYTF; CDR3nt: TGTGCCAGCAGTTTATCGGGGGGGCGGAAAGCTAACTATGGCTACACCTTC
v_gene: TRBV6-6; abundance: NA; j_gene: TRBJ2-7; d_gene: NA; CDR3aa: CASSYSRVVYEQYF; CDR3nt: TGTGCCAGCAGTTACTCGAGGGTGGTGTACGAGCAGTACTTC
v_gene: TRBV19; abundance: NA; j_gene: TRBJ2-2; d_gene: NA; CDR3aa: CASSNSDSRMTTGELFF; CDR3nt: TGTGCCAGTAGCAACTCCGACAGCCGAATGACCACCGGGGAGCTGTTTTTT
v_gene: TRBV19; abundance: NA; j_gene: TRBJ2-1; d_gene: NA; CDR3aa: CASSALREQFF; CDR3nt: TGTGCCAGTAGTGCCCTTAGAGAGCAGTTCTTC
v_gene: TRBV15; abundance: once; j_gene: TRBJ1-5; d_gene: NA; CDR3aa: CATSWAGGSNQPQHF; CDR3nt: TGTGCCACCAGTTGGGCCGGGGGGAGCAATCAGCCCCAGCATTTT
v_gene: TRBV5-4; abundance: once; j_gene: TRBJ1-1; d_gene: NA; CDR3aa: CASRGAMNTEAFF; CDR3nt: TGTGCCAGCAGAGGGGCGATGAACACTGAAGCTTTCTTT
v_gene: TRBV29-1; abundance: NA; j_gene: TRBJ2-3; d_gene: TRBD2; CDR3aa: CSVEGGGTSTDTQYF; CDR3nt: TGCAGCGTTGAAGGGGGGGGGACTAGCACAGATACGCAGTATTTT
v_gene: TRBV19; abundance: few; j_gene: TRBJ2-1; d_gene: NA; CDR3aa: CASKLQQGNNEQFF; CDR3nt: TGTGCCAGCAAGCTACAACAGGGAAACAATGAGCAGTTCTTC
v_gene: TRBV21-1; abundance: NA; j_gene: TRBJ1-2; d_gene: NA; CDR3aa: CASSKEGDSATNYGYTF; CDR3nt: TGTGCCAGCAGCAAAGAGGGTGACAGCGCGACTAACTATGGCTACACCTTC
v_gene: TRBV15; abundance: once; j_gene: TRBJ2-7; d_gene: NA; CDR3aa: CATSSPSSYEQYF; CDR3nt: TGTGCCACCAGCAGCCCTAGCTCCTACGAGCAGTACTTC
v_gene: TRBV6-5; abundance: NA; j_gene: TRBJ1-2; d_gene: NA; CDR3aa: CASSSGQHVNYGYTF; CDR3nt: TGTGCCAGCAGTTCAGGACAACACGTTAACTATGGCTACACCTTC
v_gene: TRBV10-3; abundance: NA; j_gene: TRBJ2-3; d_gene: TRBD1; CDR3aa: CAISYRDRATDTQYF; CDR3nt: TGTGCCATCAGTTACCGGGACAGGGCAACAGATACGCAGTATTTT
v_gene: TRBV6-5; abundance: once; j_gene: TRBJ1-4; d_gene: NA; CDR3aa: CASSPSATNEKLFF; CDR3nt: TGTGCCAGCAGTCCATCAGCAACTAATGAAAAACTGTTTTTT
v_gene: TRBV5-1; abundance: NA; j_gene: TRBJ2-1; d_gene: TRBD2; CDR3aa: CASSVQSGGLENEQFF; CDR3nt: TGCGCCAGCAGCGTACAAAGCGGGGGGCTCGAAAATGAGCAGTTCTTC
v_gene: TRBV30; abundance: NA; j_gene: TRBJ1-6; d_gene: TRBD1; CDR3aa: CAWSRRQGGSPLHF; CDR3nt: TGTGCCTGGAGTCGACGACAGGGCGGCTCACCCCTCCACTTT
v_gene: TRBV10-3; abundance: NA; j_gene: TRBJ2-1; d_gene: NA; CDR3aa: CAISEGLHNEQFF; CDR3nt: TGTGCCATCAGTGAGGGACTACACAATGAGCAGTTCTTC
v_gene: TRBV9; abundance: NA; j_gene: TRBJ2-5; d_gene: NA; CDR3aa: CASSPTGKETQYF; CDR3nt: TGTGCCAGCAGCCCGACTGGAAAAGAGACCCAGTACTTC
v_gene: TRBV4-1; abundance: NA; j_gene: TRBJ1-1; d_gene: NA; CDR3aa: CASSQVRGNTEAFF; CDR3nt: TGCGCCAGCAGCCAAGTACGGGGGAACACTGAAGCTTTCTTT
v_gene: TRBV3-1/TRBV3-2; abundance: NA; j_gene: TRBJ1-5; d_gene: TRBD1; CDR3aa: CASSQAGTGGNQPQHF; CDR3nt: TGTGCCAGCAGCCAAGCCGGGACAGGGGGCAATCAGCCCCAGCATTTT
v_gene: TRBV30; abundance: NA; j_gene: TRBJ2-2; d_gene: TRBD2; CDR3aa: CAWTHPGLAGNTGELFF; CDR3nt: TGTGCCTGGACCCACCCGGGACTAGCGGGGAACACCGGGGAGCTGTTTTTT
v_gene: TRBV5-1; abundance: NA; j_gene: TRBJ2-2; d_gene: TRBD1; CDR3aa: CASSSDRGHTGELFF; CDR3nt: TGCGCCAGCAGCTCCGACAGGGGGCATACCGGGGAGCTGTTTTTT
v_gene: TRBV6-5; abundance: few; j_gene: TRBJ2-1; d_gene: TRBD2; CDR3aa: CASSYSGGGVYNEQFF; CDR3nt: TGTGCCAGCAGTTACTCTGGCGGGGGGGTCTACAATGAGCAGTTCTTC
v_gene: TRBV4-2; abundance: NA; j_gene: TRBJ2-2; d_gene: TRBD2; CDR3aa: CASSQAGLAATPGELFF; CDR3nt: TGTGCCAGCAGCCAGGCGGGACTAGCGGCCACCCCCGGGGAGCTGTTTTTT
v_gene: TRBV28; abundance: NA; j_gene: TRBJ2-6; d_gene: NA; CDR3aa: CASSFQRGGNSGANVLTF; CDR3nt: TGTGCCAGCAGTTTCCAAAGGGGGGGGAACTCTGGGGCCAACGTCCTGACTTTC
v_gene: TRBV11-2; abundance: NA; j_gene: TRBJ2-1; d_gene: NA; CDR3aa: CASSPSGGTYNEQFF; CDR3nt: TGTGCCAGCAGCCCGTCGGGGGGCACCTACAATGAGCAGTTCTTC
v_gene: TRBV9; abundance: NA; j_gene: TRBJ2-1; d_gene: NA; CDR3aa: CASSVDVVKGGNEQFF; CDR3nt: TGTGCCAGCAGCGTAGATGTGGTGAAGGGGGGGAATGAGCAGTTCTTC
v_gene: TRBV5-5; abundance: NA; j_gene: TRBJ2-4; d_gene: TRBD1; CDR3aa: CASSWTGKNIQYF; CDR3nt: TGTGCCAGCAGCTGGACAGGGAAAAACATTCAGTACTTC
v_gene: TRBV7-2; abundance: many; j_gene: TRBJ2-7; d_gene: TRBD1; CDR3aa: CASSSGRDRGQYEQYF; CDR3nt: TGTGCCAGCAGCAGCGGCCGGGACAGGGGGCAATACGAGCAGTACTTC
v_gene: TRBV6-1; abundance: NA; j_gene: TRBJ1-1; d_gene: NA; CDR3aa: CASSESRNTEAFF; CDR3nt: TGTGCCAGCAGTGAATCGAGAAACACTGAAGCTTTCTTT
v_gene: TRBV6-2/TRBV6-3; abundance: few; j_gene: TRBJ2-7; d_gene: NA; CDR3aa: CASSYSANTGSSYEQYF; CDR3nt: TGTGCCAGCAGTTACTCCGCTAACACCGGGAGCTCCTACGAGCAGTACTTC
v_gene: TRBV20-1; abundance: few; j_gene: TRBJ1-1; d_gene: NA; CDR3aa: CSANRVAEAFF; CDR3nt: TGCAGTGCCAACAGGGTCGCTGAAGCTTTCTTT
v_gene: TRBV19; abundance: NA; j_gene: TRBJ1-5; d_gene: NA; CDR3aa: CASSITQGGNQPQHF; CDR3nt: TGTGCCAGTAGTATCACTCAGGGTGGCAATCAGCCCCAGCATTTT
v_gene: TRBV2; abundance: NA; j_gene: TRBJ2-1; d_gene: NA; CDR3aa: CASSVGASSYNEQFF; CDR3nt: TGTGCCAGCAGTGTTGGGGCCAGCTCCTACAATGAGCAGTTCTTC
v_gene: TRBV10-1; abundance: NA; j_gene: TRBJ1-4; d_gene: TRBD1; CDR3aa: CASSESAPGTGGNEKLFF; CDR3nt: TGCGCCAGCAGTGAGAGCGCGCCTGGGACAGGGGGCAACGAAAAACTGTTTTTT
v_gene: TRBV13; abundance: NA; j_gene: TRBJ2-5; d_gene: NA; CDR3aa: CASSSRQFETQYF; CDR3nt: TGTGCCAGCAGCTCGAGACAGTTTGAGACCCAGTACTTC
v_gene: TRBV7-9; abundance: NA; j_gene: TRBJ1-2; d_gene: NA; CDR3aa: CASSNEGYGYTF; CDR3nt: TGTGCCAGCAGCAACGAGGGCTATGGCTACACCTTC
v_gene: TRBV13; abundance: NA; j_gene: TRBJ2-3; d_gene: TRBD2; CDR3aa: CASSFEAGGSSDTQYF; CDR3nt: TGTGCCAGCAGCTTTGAAGCGGGGGGGTCTTCAGATACGCAGTATTTT
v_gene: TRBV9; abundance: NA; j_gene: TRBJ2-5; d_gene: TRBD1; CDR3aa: CASSVGTGVSGETQYF; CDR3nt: TGTGCCAGCAGCGTAGGGACAGGGGTGAGCGGAGAGACCCAGTACTTC
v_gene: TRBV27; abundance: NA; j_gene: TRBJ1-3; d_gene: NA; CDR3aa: CASSLSWGGTGNTIYF; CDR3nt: TGTGCCAGCAGTTTATCTTGGGGGGGAACTGGAAACACCATATATTTT
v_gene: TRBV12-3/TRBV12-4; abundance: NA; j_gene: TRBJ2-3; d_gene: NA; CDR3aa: CASSPGGSDTQYF; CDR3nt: TGTGCCAGCAGTCCCGGAGGGTCAGATACGCAGTATTTT
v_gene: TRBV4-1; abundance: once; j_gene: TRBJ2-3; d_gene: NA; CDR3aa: CASSPEGRGSTDTQYF; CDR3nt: TGCGCCAGCAGTCCTGAAGGACGGGGAAGCACAGATACGCAGTATTTT
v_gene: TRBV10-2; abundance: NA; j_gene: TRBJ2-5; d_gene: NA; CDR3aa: CASSGTYQETQYF; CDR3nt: TGCGCCAGCAGTGGGACATACCAAGAGACCCAGTACTTC
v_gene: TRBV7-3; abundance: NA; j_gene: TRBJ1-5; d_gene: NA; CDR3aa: CASSFRADQPQHF; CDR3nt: TGTGCCAGCAGCTTCAGGGCTGATCAGCCCCAGCATTTT
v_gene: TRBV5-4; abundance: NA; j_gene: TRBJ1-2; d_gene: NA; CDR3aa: CASSLTGNVNYGYTF; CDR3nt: TGTGCCAGCAGCCTGACAGGAAATGTGAACTATGGCTACACCTTC
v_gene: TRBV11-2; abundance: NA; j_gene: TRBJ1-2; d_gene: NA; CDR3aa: CASSPGYRSGYTF; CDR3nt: TGTGCCAGCAGTCCAGGGTATCGGAGTGGCTACACCTTC
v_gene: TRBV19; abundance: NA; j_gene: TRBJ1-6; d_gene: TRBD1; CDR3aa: CASQPGTVYSPLHF; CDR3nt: TGTGCCAGCCAACCCGGGACAGTTTATTCACCCCTCCACTTT
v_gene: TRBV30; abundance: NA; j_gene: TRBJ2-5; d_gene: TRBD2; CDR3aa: CAWSSGGNQETQYF; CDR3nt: TGTGCCTGGAGTAGCGGGGGCAACCAAGAGACCCAGTACTTC
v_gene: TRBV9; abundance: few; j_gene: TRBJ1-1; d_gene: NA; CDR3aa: CASSVETVNTEAFF; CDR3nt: TGTGCCAGCAGCGTAGAGACAGTGAACACTGAAGCTTTCTTT
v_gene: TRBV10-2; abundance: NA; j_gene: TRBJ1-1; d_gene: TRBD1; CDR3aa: CASSETGDTEAFF; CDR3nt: TGCGCCAGCAGTGAGACAGGGGACACTGAAGCTTTCTTT
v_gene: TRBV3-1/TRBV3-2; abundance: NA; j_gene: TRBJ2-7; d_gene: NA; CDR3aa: CASSQDIGVPNYEQYF; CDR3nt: TGTGCCAGCAGCCAAGATATCGGGGTGCCGAATTACGAGCAGTACTTC
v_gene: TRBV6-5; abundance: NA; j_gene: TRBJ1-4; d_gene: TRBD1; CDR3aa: CASSPQGATNEKLFF; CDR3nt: TGTGCCAGCAGTCCACAGGGGGCAACTAATGAAAAACTGTTTTTT